This TCR beta chain comes out of a study of radiotherapy plus CTLA-4 blockade in lung cancer. Study results and limitations: Per reports, early blood T cell clone dynamics, plus interferon-beta, forecast response most strongly. The study found tumor-derived TCR clones expanded in blood after radiotherapy plus ipilimumab.

Assay used: immunoSEQ multiplex PCR; TCRdb lists only in-frame clones, some missing. The repertoire consists of about 80,000 clones, with approximately 80% occurring once and the leading ten covering 0.79%. As concerns this clone: The antigen is unknown.

The ends were cut back, 8 bases at V and 0 bases at J, with 11 bases in the middle. CDR3 length equals 13 residues. The germline V gene encodes CDR1 MNHNS and CDR2 SASEGT. Patients had chemo-refractory metastatic non-small-cell lung cancer and received focal radiation plus CTLA-4 blockade that used ipilimumab. The clonotype originates from a human donor with non-small cell lung cancer who had stable disease on radiotherapy plus ipilimumab. The chain carries TRBV6-1 and TRBJ2-7; a possible D gene is TRBD1 (6 bases). Sample: peripheral blood, taken from a patient treated with radiotherapy plus ipilimumab. The DNA of the CDR3 is TGTGCCAGCGGACAGACTTTCTCCTACGAGCAGTACTTC. It translates to CASGQTFSYEQYF.